This T cell receptor (beta chain) stems from a study of CD8+ T cells in alopecia areata. The germline CDR1 and CDR2 sequences are LGHNA and YNFKEQ. The CDR3 runs 15 residues. V was pared by 5 bases and J by 5 bases, with 12 bases of the junction left unmatched. cDNA serving as the sequencing template came from extracted, reverse transcribed RNA. Clones were sequenced by immunoSEQ multiplex PCR, and TCRdb holds only the in-frame ones, with some missing. The sample carries tens of thousands of clones, just over 45% recorded once. Sample treatment: oral pan-JAK inhibitor, 5-10 mg twice daily. This clonotype was sampled from a human donor with alopecia areata. The V and J genes are TRBV4-2 and TRBJ2-7; 7 positions match TRBD1. Sequences were derived from CD8+ T cells sorted from blood, sampled at roughly week 38, from a patient treated with tofacitinib. CDR3: CASSKKQGLEHEQYF. In nucleotides, the CDR3 is TGTGCCAGCAGCAAGAAACAGGGGCTCGAGCACGAGCAGTACTTC.